This T cell receptor beta chain was found in a study of blood T cell repertoires in COVID-19. This CDR3 has 15 residues. Trimming took 8 bases from V and 3 from J; bases not matched to a gene: 9. Germline V gene data show CDR1 as MGHDK and CDR2 as SYGVNS. This clone was counted a few times. TCRdb's copy holds only in-frame clones and misses some; the assay was immunoSEQ multiplex PCR. The sample contains 100,000 to 120,000 clones, 75% to 85% of which appear only once. This TCR came from a woman in her sixties or seventies with acute or convalescent COVID-19. The chain employs TRBV25-1 and TRBJ2-5; 10 nucleotides align to TRBD2. Sequencing used peripheral blood. The CDR3 region is CASPRASGGEETQYF. CDR3 sequence (DNA): TGTGCCAGCCCTAGGGCTAGCGGGGGTGAAGAGACCCAGTACTTC.